This TCR beta chain was retrieved from a study of blood T cell repertoires in COVID-19. At the level of the study: Researchers got acute and convalescent COVID-19 samples from the United States, Italy and Spain.

In assigning cohorts, the study relied on participant-reported clinical history. V was shortened by 5 bases and J by 2 bases, with 16 bases between the two germline ends. Looked up from germline, CDR1 is SGHTA and CDR2 is FQGNSA. The CDR3 runs to 16 residues. Libraries were prepared by immunoSEQ multiplex PCR; TCRdb keeps only in-frame clonotypes and omits some of them. The table shows roughly 250,000 clones, with roughly 88% occurring only once. The chain combines TRBV7-2 with TRBJ1-5; D is possibly TRBD1 (5 bases). The sample comprised PBMCs or T cells enriched from blood (not recorded which). This clonotype was obtained from a woman aged 25 to 39 who had recovered from COVID-19. Here the CDR3 reads CASSAVGRGGNQPQHF. The CDR3 DNA reads as TGTGCCAGCAGCGCAGTTGGGAGGGGCGGCAATCAGCCCCAGCATTTT.